This T cell receptor (beta chain) was observed in a study of blood T cell repertoires in COVID-19. Background on the study: Acute and convalescent COVID-19 specimens originated in the United States, Italy and Spain.

V lost 5 bases and J lost 8; bases outside the gene matches: 11. Germline CDR1 and CDR2: SGHTA and FQGTGA. This CDR3 comprises 15 residues. As handled by the study authors: Reference gene primer amplification gave nucleated cell count estimates. Generated by immunoSEQ multiplex PCR, the TCRdb table keeps only in-frame clones and is missing some. V, J and clone size derive from that table, while D and trimming were established from the DNA sequence. This sample has 160,000 or so clones; approximately 80% occur once, and the top ten carry just over 0.55%. Input material: peripheral blood. The TCR sequence derives from a man between 60 and 75 years old with acute or convalescent COVID-19. The chain carries TRBV7-3 and TRBJ1-1, with TRBD1 identical over 10 bases. CDR3 sequence (DNA): TGTGCCAGCAGCCGCGGTGGACAGGGGGTAACAGAAGCTTTCTTT. Its translation is CASSRGGQGVTEAFF. The full variable domain, completed using reference TRBV7-3 and TRBJ1-1, is GAGVSQTPSNKVTEKGKYVELRCDPISGHTALYWYRQSLGQGPEFLIYFQGTGAADDSGLPNDRFFAVRPEGSVSTLKIQRTERGDSAVYLCASSRGGQGVTEAFFGQGTRLTVV.